This TCR beta chain was sequenced in a study of T cells in Graves' hyperthyroidism and ophthalmopathy. This clonotype appeared a few times. The antigen remains unidentified. Amplified TCR beta CDR3 regions derived from RNA transcripts. The HTBI primer set drove a first-round RT-PCR of the TCR CDR3. Via MiXCR, TCRdb re-called the multiplex PCR reads, giving one row per CDR3 protein. Of approximately 700,000 distinct CDR3 sequences listed, about 45% are singletons. Whole-study findings and limits: Blood also showed most of the thyroid clonotypes that were expanded above 0.001.

This CDR3 contains 15 residues. Trimming left V 8 bases short and J 0 bases short, with 14 bases between. CDR1 and CDR2 (germline): MNHNS, SASEGT. The source material was peripheral blood or thyroid tissue (not recorded which). The chain carries TRBV6-1 and TRBJ1-5, with D perhaps TRBD1 (5 bases). The clonotype originates from an adult man with Graves' disease, either hyperthyroidism or ophthalmopathy (not recorded which). CDR3 sequence: CASCATDYSNQPQHF. The CDR3 nucleotides read TGTGCCAGCTGCGCGACAGATTATAGCAATCAGCCCCAGCATTTT.